This T cell receptor (beta chain) was obtained from a study of T-cell reconstitution after alpha-beta-depleted transplantation in children. Broader study findings: T-cell numbers and diversity one year post-transplant derived largely from freshly generated T cells.

Per the germline V gene, CDR1 is ENHRY and CDR2 is SYGVKD. V was clipped by 6 bases and J by 6 bases, with 17 bases between them. CDR3 length equals 15 residues. In its sample, this clonotype was seen many times. Its antigen is currently unknown. Construction of the TCRbeta library involved unique molecular identifiers. TCRdb reprocessed the PCR reads with MiXCR, giving one entry per CDR3 protein. The table shows 200,000 to 250,000 distinct CDR3 sequences, with 11% occurring only once. J is TRBJ2-2 and V is TRBV10-3; D remains ambiguous. Sample: PBMCs, taken before TCRalphabeta/CD19-depleted stem cell transplant. This receptor was taken from a child under two years old with acute myeloid leukemia, due to receive a stem cell transplant. The CDR3 here is CAISERTALPGELFF. CDR3 in DNA: TGTGCCATCAGCGAAAGGACGGCCTTACCCGGGGAGCTGTTTTTT.